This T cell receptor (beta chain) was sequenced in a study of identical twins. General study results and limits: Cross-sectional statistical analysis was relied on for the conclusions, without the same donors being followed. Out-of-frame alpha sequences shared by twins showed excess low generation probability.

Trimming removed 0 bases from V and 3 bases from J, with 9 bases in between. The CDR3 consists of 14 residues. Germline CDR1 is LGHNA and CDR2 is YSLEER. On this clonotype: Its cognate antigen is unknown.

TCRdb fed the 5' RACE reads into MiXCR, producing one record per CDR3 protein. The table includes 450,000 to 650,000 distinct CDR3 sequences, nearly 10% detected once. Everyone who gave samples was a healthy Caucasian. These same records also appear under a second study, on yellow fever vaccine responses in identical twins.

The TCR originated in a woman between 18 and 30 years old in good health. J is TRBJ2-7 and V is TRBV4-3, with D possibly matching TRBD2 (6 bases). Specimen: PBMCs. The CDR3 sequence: CASSQDPGSYEQYF. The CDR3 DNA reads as TGCGCCAGCAGCCAAGACCCCGGGAGCTACGAGCAGTACTTC.